The clone carrying this T cell receptor beta chain has a single count. Its specificity is unknown. The source of the sample is a study of vaccination effects on CD4 cells after COVID-19. The V gene's germline CDR1 is GTSNPN and CDR2 SVGIG (reference sequence). Trimming cost V 4 bases and J 3 bases, with 17 bases left between them. The length of the CDR3 is 15 residues. Clones were read by immunoSEQ multiplex PCR, and TCRdb kept only the in-frame ones, dropping some. The table includes about 65,000 clones, around 69% detected once. Study-level points and caveats: The study found that only 1 of 255 vaccine-induced clones from healthy vaccinees cross-reacted with common cold coronaviruses. Late in the post-vaccination period, infection-induced and vaccine-induced clones underwent marked clonal contraction.

Antigen-specific CD4+ T cells were first expanded with viral peptide pools by the ViraFEST assay and only then sequenced. Once cultured for 10 days, the cells underwent separation to obtain CD4+ T cells. Each vaccine recipient was nucleocapsid antibody negative and had no prior SARS-CoV-2 infection. Cultures of about 2 million PBMC per well contained 8 to 10 IU/ml IL-2 plus 10 ug/ml peptides. The starting material was CD4+ T cells from PBMCs cultured with HCoV-NL63 spike peptides, obtained before COVID-19 vaccination. J is TRBJ2-3 and V is TRBV30; D possibly uses TRBD1 or TRBD2 (7 bases each). This receptor was identified in a human donor who received a COVID-19 vaccine. CDR3 in amino acids: CAWIPRGGSTDTQYF. CDR3 nucleotide sequence: TGTGCCTGGATTCCCAGGGGGGGTTCTACAGATACGCAGTATTTT.